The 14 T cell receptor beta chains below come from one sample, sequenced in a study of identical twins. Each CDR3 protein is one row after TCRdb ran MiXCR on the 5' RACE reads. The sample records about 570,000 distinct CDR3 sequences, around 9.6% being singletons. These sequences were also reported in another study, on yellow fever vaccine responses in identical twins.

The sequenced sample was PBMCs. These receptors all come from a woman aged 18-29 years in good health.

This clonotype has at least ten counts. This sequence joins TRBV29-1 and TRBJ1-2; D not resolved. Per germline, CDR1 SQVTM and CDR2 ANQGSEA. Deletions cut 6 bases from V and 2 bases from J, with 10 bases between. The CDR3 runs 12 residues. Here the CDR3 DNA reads TGCAGCGTGAGCGCGGGCAACTATGGCTACACCTTC. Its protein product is CSVSAGNYGYTF.

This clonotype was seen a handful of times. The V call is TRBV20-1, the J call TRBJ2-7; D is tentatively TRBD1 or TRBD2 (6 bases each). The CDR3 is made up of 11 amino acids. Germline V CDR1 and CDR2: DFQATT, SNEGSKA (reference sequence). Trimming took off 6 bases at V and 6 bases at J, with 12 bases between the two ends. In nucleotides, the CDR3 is TGCAGTGCCCGGAGGGGGGCCGAGCAGTACTTC. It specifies CSARRGAEQYF.

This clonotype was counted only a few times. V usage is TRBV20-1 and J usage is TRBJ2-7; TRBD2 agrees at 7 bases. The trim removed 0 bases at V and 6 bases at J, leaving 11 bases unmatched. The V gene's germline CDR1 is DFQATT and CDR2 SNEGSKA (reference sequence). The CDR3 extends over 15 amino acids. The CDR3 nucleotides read TGCAGTGCTAGAGACAGGTTGGGAGGGGTGGGCGAGCAGTACTTC. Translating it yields CSARDRLGGVGEQYF.

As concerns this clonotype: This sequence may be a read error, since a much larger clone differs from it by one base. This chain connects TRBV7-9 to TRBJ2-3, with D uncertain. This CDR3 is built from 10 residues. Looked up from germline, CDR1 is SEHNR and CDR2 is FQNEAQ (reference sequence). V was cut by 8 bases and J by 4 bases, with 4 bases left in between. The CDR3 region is CASRADTQYF. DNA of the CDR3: TGTGCCAGCCGGGCAGATACGCAGTATTTT. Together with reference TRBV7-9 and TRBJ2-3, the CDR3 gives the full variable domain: DTGVSQNPRHKITKRGQNVTFRCDPISEHNRLYWYRQTLGQGPEFLTYFQNEAQLEKSRLLSDRFSAERPKGSFSTLEIQRTEQGDSAMYLCASRADTQYFGPGTRLTVL.

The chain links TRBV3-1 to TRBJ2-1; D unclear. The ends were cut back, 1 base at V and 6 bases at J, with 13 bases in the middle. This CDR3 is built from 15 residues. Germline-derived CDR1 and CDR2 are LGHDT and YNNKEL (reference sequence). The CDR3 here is CASSQGPSSGNEQFF. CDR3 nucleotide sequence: TGTGCCAGCAGCCAAGGGCCTTCCTCTGGCAATGAGCAGTTCTTC.

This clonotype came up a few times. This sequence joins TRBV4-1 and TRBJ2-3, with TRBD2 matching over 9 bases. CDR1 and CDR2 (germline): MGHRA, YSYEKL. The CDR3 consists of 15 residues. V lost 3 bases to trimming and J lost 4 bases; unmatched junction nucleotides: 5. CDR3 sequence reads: CASSHKREVPDTQYF. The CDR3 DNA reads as TGCGCCAGCAGCCACAAGCGGGAGGTCCCAGATACGCAGTATTTT.

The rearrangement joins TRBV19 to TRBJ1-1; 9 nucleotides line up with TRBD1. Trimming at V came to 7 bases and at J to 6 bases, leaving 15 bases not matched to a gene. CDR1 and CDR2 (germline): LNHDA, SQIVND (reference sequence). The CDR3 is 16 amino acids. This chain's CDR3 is CASTLTTGTGYAEAFF. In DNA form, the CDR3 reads TGTGCCAGTACCCTCACTACCGGGACAGGGTATGCTGAAGCTTTCTTT.

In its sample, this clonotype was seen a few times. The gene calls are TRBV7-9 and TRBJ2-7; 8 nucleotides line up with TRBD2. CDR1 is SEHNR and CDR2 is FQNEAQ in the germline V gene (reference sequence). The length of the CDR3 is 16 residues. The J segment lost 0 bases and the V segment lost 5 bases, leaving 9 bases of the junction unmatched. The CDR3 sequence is CASSPGGGVGSYEQYF. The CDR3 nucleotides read TGTGCCAGCAGCCCGGGAGGGGGAGTCGGCTCCTACGAGCAGTACTTC.

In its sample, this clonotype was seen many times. The CDR3 nucleotides are TGCGCCACCGACTTGGGGAGACACCTATCCGGTGAGACCCAGTACTTC. Translation: CATDLGRHLSGETQYF. V gene TRBV10-2 combines with J gene TRBJ2-5; D is perhaps TRBD2 (5 bases). This CDR3 is built from 16 residues. Trimming took off 10 bases at V and 5 bases at J, with 26 bases between the two ends. Germline V gives CDR1 WSHSY, CDR2 SAAADI.

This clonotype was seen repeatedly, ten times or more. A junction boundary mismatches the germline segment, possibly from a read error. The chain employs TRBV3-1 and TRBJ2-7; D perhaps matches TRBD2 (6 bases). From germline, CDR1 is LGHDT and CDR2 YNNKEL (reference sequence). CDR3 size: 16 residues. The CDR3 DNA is TGTGCCAGCAGCCTTTTAAAAGGGACTCGCTCCTCCGAGCAGTACTTC. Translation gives CASSLLKGTRSSEQYF.

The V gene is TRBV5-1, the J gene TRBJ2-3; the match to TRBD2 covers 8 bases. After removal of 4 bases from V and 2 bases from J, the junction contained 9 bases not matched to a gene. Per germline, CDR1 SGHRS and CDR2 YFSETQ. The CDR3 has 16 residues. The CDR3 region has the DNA TGCGCCAGCAGCATTTGGACTAGCCCAAACACAGATACGCAGTATTTT. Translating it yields CASSIWTSPNTDTQYF.

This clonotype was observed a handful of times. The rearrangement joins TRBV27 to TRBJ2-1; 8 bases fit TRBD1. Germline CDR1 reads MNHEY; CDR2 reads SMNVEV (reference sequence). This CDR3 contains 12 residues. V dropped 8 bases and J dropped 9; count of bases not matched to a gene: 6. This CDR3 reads CASSTGVVEQFF. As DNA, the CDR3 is TGTGCCAGCTCGACAGGGGTTGTTGAGCAGTTCTTC.

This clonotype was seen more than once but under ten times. The CDR3 DNA reads as TGCGCCAGCAGCCAAGGGACTAGCGGGGGGGATGAGCAGTTCTTC. Amino acid sequence: CASSQGTSGGDEQFF. The chain joins TRBV4-1 to TRBJ2-1; 15 positions match TRBD2. Germline assignment: CDR1 MGHRA and CDR2 YSYEKL. This CDR3 spans 15 amino acids. V shed 1 base, J shed 8 bases, and the junction held 0 bases outside the gene matches.

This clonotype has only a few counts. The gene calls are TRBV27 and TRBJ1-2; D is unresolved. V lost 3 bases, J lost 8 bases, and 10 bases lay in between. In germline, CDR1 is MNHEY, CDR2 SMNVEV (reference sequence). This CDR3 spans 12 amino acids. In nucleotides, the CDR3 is TGTGCCAGCAGTTTCTTGGACGGAGGCTACACCTTC. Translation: CASSFLDGGYTF.